What follows are 11 T cell receptor beta chains derived from one specimen sequenced in a study of blood T cell repertoires in COVID-19 (TCRdb year 2020). Library preparation used the immunoSEQ multiplex PCR assay. TCRdb's version of the immuneACCESS table is confined to in-frame rearrangements and falls short of the full clone set. An unresolved V gene accounts for under half of the shortfall where checked; the remainder is of unknown origin. The table for this sample lists about 480,000 clones; approximately 87% of them were counted only once. About 2% of the sample lies in the top ten. Sequencing input: PBMCs or T cells enriched from blood (not recorded which). All receptors derive from a woman aged 40 to 49 who had recovered from COVID-19.

The chain is built from TRBV9 and TRBJ2-3; D possibly corresponds to TRBD2 (7 bases). Trimming removed 4 bases at V and 0 bases at J, with 15 bases between. Germline V gene data show CDR1 as SGDLS and CDR2 as YYNGEE. This CDR3 comprises 16 residues. CDR3 loop: CASSKEGGGSTDTQYF. DNA of the CDR3: TGTGCCAGCAGCAAAGAGGGAGGGGGTAGCACAGATACGCAGTATTTT.

The CDR3 reads CSVEHRPTTDTQYF. The CDR3 DNA reads as TGCAGCGTTGAACACAGGCCAACCACAGATACGCAGTATTTT. J is TRBJ2-3 and V is TRBV29-1, with D possibly matching TRBD1 (5 bases). The length of the CDR3 is 14 residues. V was shortened by 2 bases and J by 2 bases, with 11 bases between the two germline ends. Germline V gene data show CDR1 as SQVTM and CDR2 as ANQGSEA.

V usage is TRBV7-2 and J usage is TRBJ2-5; 10 nucleotides agree with TRBD2. This CDR3 comprises 16 residues. With 3 bases clipped from V and 0 bases from J, the junction kept 4 bases outside the gene matches. Germline CDR1 and CDR2: SGHTA and FQGNSA. CDR3 sequence reads: CASSFGTSVYQETQYF. The CDR3, as DNA: TGTGCCAGCAGCTTCGGGACTAGCGTCTACCAAGAGACCCAGTACTTC.

The chain is built from TRBV11-2 and TRBJ1-1; the match to TRBD1 covers 7 bases. Germline CDR1 SGHAT, CDR2 FQNNGV. The CDR3 has 16 amino acids. Trimming cost V 4 bases and J 1 base; bases outside gene matches: 9. The CDR3 DNA sequence: TGTGCCAGCAGCTACATACCCAACAGGGGGAACACTGAAGCTTTCTTT. Translated: CASSYIPNRGNTEAFF.

J is TRBJ1-1 and V is TRBV12-3 or TRBV12-4; tentative D call: TRBD1 (5 bases). This CDR3 contains 13 residues. V lost 7 bases to trimming and J lost 7 bases, with 16 bases between them. CDR3 DNA: TGTGCCAGCACCGTAGTTTGGGGGGATGAAGCTTTCTTT. It codes for CASTVVWGDEAFF.

This rearrangement joins TRBV29-1 to TRBJ1-2; TRBD1 agrees at 7 bases. CDR1 and CDR2 from the germline V gene are SQVTM and ANQGSEA. Trimming cost V 4 bases and J 8 bases; bases outside gene matches: 7. The CDR3 contains 12 residues. CDR3 region: CSVAGRGLGYTF. The CDR3 nucleotides read TGCAGCGTTGCGGGAAGGGGGCTCGGCTACACCTTC.

The chain recombines TRBV14 with TRBJ1-1; D uncertain. Germline V gives CDR1 SGHDN, CDR2 FVKESK. There are 13 residues in the CDR3. Trimming left V 1 base short and J 1 base short, with 4 bases between. CDR3 nucleotides: TGTGCCAGCAGCCAAGTCTCGAACACTGAAGCTTTCTTT. This translates into CASSQVSNTEAFF.

The chain has TRBV5-5 and TRBJ1-1, with 9 positions matching TRBD1. The CDR3 runs 18 residues. V lost 0 bases, J lost 4 bases, and 13 bases stayed unmatched. Germline V gene sequence: CDR1 SGHKS, CDR2 YYEKEE (reference sequence). The CDR3 here is CASSLGLKDRGHLTEAFF. CDR3 nucleotides: TGTGCCAGCAGCTTGGGGCTTAAGGACAGGGGCCACCTCACTGAAGCTTTCTTT. Full variable domain (remainder filled in from reference TRBV5-5 and TRBJ1-1): DAGVTQSPTHLIKTRGQQVTLRCSPISGHKSVSWYQQVLGQGPQFIFQYYEKEERGRGNFPDRFSARQFPNYSSELNVNALLLGDSALYLCASSLGLKDRGHLTEAFFGQGTRLTVV.

J is TRBJ2-1 and V is TRBV12-3 or TRBV12-4; maybe TRBD1 (6 bases). This CDR3 is built from 13 residues. With 2 bases removed from V and 7 bases from J, the gap between germline ends came to 9 bases. The CDR3 is CASSLRGWNEQFF. The CDR3 DNA sequence: TGTGCCAGCAGTTTAAGGGGGTGGAATGAGCAGTTCTTC.

With regard to this clone: The junction departs from germline at one end; a sequencing error may be responsible. V is TRBV6-1 and J is TRBJ2-7; 7 bases line up with TRBD2. In germline, CDR1 is MNHNS, CDR2 SASEGT. CDR3 length equals 14 residues. DNA of the CDR3: TGTGCCAGCAGTGAACTCGCAGCGGGAAGCCACGTGGGCTTC. Protein: CASSELAAGSHVGF.

This chain links TRBV11-2 with TRBJ1-1; D is unresolved. The CDR3 is made up of 13 amino acids. V dropped 1 base and J dropped 7 bases, with 10 bases sitting between them. In germline, CDR1 is SGHAT, CDR2 FQNNGV. DNA of the CDR3: TGTGCCAGCAGCTTAGGTCCGGGATATGAAGCTTTCTTT. This encodes CASSLGPGYEAFF.